The entry below describes one T cell receptor (beta chain). One entry per CDR3 protein results from TCRdb running MiXCR on the 5' RACE reads. Of 690,000 or so distinct CDR3 sequences in the sample, over 8.5% were seen once. V lost 4 bases, J lost 5 bases, and 10 bases stayed unmatched. Germline V CDR1 and CDR2: SGDLS, YYNGEE. This CDR3 has 17 residues. This sample was included in a study of identical twins. The same data also contributed to another study, on yellow fever vaccine responses in identical twins.

V and J are TRBV9 and TRBJ2-5; 14 nucleotides match TRBD2. The TCR comes from a woman aged 18-29 years in good health. Input material: PBMCs. The CDR3 sequence is CASSPRLAGGPAETQYF. The CDR3 nucleotides are TGTGCCAGCAGCCCACGACTAGCGGGGGGGCCTGCGGAGACCCAGTACTTC.